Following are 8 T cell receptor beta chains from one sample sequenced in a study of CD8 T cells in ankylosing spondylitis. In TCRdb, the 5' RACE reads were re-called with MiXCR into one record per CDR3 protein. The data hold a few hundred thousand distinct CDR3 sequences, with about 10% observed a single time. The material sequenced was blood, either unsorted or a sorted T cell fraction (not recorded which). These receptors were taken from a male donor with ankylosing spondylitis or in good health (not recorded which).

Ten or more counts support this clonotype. CDR3 sequence: CATSRDGGAGANVLTF. The CDR3 nucleotides read TGTGCCACCAGCAGAGATGGTGGGGCTGGGGCCAACGTCCTGACTTTC. The rearrangement links TRBV15 to TRBJ2-6; D not certain. Trimming took 0 bases from V and 2 from J, leaving 8 bases between them. CDR1 is LNHNV and CDR2 is YYDKDF in the germline V gene (reference sequence). This CDR3 is built from 16 residues.

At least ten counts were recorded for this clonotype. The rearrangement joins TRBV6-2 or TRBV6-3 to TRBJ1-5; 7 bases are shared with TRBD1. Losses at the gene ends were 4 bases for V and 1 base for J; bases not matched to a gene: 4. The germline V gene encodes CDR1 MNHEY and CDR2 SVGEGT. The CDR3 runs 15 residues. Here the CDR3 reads CASSSRQGSNQPQHF. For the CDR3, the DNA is TGTGCCAGCAGTTCCAGACAGGGCAGCAATCAGCCCCAGCATTTT.

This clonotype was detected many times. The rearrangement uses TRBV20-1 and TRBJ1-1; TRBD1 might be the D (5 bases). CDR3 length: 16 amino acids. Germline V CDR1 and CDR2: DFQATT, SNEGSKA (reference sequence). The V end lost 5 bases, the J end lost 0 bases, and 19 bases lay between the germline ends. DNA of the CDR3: TGCAGTGCTGGAGGAGGGGCAGGCCCAATGAACACTGAAGCTTTCTTT. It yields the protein CSAGGGAGPMNTEAFF.

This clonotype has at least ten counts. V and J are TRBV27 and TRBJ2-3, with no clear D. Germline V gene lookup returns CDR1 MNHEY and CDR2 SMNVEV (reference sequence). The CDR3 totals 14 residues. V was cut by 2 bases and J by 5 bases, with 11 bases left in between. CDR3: CASSLRHGKDTQYF. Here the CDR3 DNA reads TGTGCCAGCAGTTTACGACACGGAAAAGATACGCAGTATTTT.

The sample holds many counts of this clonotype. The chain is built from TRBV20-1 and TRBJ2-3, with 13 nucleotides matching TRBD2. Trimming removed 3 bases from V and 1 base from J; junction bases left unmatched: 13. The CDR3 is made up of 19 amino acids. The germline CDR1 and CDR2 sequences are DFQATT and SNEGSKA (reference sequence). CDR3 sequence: CSASPPGLAGLLGTDTQYF. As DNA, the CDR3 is TGCAGTGCTAGCCCGCCGGGACTAGCGGGACTTCTGGGCACAGATACGCAGTATTTT.

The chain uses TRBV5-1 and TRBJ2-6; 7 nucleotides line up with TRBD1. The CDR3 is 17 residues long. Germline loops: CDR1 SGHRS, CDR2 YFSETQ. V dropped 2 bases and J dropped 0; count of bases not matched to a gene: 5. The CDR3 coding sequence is TGCGCCAGCAGCTTACAGGGGTTTCACTCTGGGGCCAACGTCCTGACTTTC. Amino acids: CASSLQGFHSGANVLTF.

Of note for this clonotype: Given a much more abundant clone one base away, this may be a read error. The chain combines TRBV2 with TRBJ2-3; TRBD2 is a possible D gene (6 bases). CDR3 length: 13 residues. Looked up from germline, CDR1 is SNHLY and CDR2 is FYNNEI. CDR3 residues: CASRSSGVDTLYF. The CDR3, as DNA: TGTGCCAGCAGAAGTAGCGGAGTGGATACGCTGTATTTT.

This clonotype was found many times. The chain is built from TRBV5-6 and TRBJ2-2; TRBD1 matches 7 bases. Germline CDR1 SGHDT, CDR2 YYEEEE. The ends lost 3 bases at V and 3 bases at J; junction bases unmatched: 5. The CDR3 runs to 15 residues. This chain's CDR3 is CASSYTTGDTGELFF. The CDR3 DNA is TGTGCCAGCAGCTATACTACAGGGGACACCGGGGAGCTGTTTTTT.